The source of this TCR beta chain is a study of cytomegalovirus exposure and HLA in healthy donors. Overall study: The same platform was used for the 130 or so validation repertoires and the 650 to 800 first-cohort repertoires, a later analysis reported. General study results and limits: Most TCR sequences were uncommon, yet certain public TCRs appeared in many donors. Among the CMV-associated chains, a few were confirmed in vitro as specific for CMV antigens.

Concerning this clone: Its antigen is still unknown.

Trimming removed 0 bases from V and 5 bases from J, with 16 bases in between. The CDR3 contains 16 residues. From germline, CDR1 is LNHNV and CDR2 YYDKDF (reference sequence). The 120-subject validation cohort, separate from the roughly 700-subject first cohort, included the donors. The table came from immunoSEQ multiplex PCR; TCRdb's copy has only in-frame clones and leaves some out. The top ten clones hold less than 8.5% of a sample with 200,000 or so clones, 84% of them seen once. The TCR originated in a man between 18 and 35 years old in good health and CMV-seropositive. The V gene is TRBV15, the J gene TRBJ1-1; D is possibly TRBD1 (5 bases). The sample was PBMCs. The chain's CDR3 is CATSRDLGGVGTEAFF. CDR3 nucleotide sequence: TGTGCCACCAGCAGAGATCTCGGGGGAGTGGGGACTGAAGCTTTCTTT.